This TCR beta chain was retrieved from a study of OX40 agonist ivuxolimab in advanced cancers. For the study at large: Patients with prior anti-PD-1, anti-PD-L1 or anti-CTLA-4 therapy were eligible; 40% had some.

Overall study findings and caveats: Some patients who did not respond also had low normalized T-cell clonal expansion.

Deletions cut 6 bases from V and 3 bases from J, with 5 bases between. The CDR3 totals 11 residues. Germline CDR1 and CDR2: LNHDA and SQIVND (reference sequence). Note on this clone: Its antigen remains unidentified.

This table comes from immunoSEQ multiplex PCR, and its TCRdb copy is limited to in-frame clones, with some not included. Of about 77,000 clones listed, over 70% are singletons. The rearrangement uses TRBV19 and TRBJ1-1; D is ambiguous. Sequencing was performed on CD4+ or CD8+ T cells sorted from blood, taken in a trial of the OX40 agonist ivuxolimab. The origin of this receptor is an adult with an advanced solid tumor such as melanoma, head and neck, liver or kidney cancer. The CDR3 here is CASRKHTEAFF. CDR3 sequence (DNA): TGTGCCAGTAGAAAACACACTGAAGCTTTCTTT.